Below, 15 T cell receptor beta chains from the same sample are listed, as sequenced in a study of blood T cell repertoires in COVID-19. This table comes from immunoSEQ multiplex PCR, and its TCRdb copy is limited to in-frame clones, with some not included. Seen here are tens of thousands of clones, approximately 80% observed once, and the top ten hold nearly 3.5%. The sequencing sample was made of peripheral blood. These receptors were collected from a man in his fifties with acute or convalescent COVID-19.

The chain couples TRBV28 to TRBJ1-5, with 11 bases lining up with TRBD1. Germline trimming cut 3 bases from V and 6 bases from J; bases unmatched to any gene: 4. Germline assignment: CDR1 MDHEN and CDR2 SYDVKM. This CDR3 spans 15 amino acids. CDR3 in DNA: TGTGCCAGCAGTTTTACGGGACAGGGGGGTCAGCCCCAGCATTTT. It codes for CASSFTGQGGQPQHF.

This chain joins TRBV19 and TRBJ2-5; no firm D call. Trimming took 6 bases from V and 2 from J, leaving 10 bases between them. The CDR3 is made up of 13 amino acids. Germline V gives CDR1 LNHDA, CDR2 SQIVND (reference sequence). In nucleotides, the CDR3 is TGTGCCAGTAGCCCGAGACAACAAGAGACCCAGTACTTC. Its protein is CASSPRQQETQYF.

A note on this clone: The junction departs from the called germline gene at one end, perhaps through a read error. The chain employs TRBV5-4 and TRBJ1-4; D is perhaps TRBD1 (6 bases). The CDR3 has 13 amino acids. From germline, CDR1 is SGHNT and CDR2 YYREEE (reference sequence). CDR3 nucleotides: TGTGCCAGCAGCTTATCCTCGCTACAGGGTTTCGTTTTT. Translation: CASSLSSLQGFVF.

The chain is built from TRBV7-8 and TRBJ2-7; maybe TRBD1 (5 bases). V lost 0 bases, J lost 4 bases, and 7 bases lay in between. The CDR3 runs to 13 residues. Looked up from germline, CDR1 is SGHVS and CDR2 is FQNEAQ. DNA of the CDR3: TGTGCCAGCAGCTTAGCTCAGGGTTACGAGCAGTACTTC. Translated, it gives CASSLAQGYEQYF.

The CDR3 coding sequence is TGCGCCAGCAGCTTGGGGAGCATGAACTACGAGCAGTACTTC. This translates into CASSLGSMNYEQYF. The chain recombines TRBV5-1 with TRBJ2-7, with D unclear. CDR3 length: 14 amino acids. Germline V lookup: CDR1 SGHRS, CDR2 YFSETQ. Trimming shortened V by 0 bases and J by 3 bases, and 10 bases separated the two germline ends.

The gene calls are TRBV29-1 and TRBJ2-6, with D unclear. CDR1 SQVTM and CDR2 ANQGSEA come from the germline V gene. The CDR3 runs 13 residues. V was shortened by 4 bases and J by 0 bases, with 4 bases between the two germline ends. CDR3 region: CSVVASGANVLTF. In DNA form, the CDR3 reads TGCAGCGTTGTAGCCTCTGGGGCCAACGTCCTGACTTTC.

The CDR3 sequence is CASSRDRDYGYTF. The CDR3 bases are TGTGCCAGCAGTCGGGACAGGGACTATGGCTACACCTTC. The rearrangement joins TRBV6-5 to TRBJ1-2; 9 bases are a match to TRBD1. The CDR3 consists of 13 residues. CDR1 MNHEY and CDR2 SVGAGI come from the germline V gene. V was clipped by 5 bases and J by 3 bases; unmatched bases: 1.

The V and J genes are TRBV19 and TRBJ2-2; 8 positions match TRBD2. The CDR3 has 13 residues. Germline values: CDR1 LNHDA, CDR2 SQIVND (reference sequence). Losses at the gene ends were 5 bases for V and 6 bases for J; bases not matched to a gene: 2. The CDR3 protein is CASSLGLAGELFF. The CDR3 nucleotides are TGTGCCAGTAGTTTGGGACTAGCCGGGGAGCTGTTTTTT. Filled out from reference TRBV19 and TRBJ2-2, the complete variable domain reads DGGITQSPKYLFRKEGQNVTLSCEQNLNHDAMYWYRQDPGQGLRLIYYSQIVNDFQKGDIAEGYSVSREKKESFPLTVTSAQKNPTAFYLCASSLGLAGELFFGEGSRLTVL.

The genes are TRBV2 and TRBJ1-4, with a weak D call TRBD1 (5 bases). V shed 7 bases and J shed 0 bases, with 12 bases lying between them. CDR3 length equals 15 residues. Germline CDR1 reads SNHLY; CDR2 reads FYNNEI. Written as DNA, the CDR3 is TGTGCCAGCATGAGAGACAGTGCAACTAATGAAAAACTGTTTTTT. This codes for CASMRDSATNEKLFF.

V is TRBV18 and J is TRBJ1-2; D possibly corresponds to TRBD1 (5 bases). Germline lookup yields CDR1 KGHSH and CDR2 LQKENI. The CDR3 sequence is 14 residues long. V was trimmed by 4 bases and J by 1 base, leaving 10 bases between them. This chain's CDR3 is CASSLAQVNYGYTF. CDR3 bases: TGTGCCAGCTCACTGGCACAGGTTAACTATGGCTACACCTTC.

DNA of the CDR3: TGTGCCAGCAGCTCTAGCGGCTACGAGCAGTACTTC. Encoded protein: CASSSSGYEQYF. The gene calls are TRBV7-2 and TRBJ2-7; TRBD2 agrees at 7 bases. J lost 3 bases, V lost 4 bases, and 0 bases had no gene match. There are 12 residues in the CDR3. Germline values: CDR1 SGHTA, CDR2 FQGNSA.

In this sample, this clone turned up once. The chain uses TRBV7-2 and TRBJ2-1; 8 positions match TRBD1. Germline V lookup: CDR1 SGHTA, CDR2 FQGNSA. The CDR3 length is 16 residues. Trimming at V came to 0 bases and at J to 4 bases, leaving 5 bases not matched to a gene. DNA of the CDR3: TGTGCCAGCAGCTTAGCCGGGACAGGACCTTACAATGAGCAGTTCTTC. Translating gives CASSLAGTGPYNEQFF.

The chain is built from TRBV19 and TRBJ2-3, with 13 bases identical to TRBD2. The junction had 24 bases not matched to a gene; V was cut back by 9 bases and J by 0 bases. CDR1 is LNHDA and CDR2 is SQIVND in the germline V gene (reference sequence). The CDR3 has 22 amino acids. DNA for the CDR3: TGTGCCAGCAGCCGGGCCGAGGGAGTGGGACTAGCGGGACCTCCCAGCACAGATACGCAGTATTTT. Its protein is CASSRAEGVGLAGPPSTDTQYF.

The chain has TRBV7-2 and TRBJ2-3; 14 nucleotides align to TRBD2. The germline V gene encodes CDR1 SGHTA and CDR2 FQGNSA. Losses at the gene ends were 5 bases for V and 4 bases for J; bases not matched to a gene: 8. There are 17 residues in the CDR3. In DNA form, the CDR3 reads TGTGCCAGCAGCACTCGACTAGCGGGAGGGCCTCCAGATACGCAGTATTTT. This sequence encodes CASSTRLAGGPPDTQYF.

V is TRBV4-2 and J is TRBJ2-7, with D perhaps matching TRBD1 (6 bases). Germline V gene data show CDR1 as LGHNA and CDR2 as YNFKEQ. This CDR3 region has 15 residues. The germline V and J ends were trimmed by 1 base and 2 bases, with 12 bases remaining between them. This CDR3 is CASSQGTEPAYEQYF. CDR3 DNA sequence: TGTGCCAGCAGCCAAGGGACAGAGCCCGCCTACGAGCAGTACTTC.